This entry is about one T cell receptor beta chain. Its recognized antigen is unknown. No much larger clone is present one base from it, and per-base qualities are unavailable. The germline V gene (reference sequence) sets CDR1 to GTSNPN and CDR2 to SVGIG. The CDR3, cysteine through phenylalanine, is 14 amino acids long. The entry retains the CDR3 DNA only, 42 bases that are in frame from base 1. A distance of 16 bases separates the germline ends of V and J, which lose 7 bases and 1 base respectively. Enrolling through a virtual design, the prospective study's participants ranged in age from roughly 18 to 90 years and lived across around 25 United States geographic areas. In the prospective study, cohorts were assigned on the basis of participant-reported clinical history obtained from a screening survey and a study questionnaire. Each participant in the prospective study had whole blood, serum and a nasopharyngeal or oropharyngeal swab collected by mobile phlebotomists. Participants in the prospective study had the option to provide additional blood draws and questionnaires over a 2-month period. Before DNA extraction, prospective study blood samples were shipped either frozen or at room temperature.

The immunoSEQ Assay, a bias-controlled multiplex PCR, was used to amplify TCRbeta CDR3 regions from genomic DNA. The study's processing was this. Within the assay, amplification of reference gene primers was used to estimate how many nucleated cells each sample contained. To quantify the absolute abundance of each unique TCRbeta CDR3 rearrangement, sequence reads were collapsed and filtered. For each sample, productive Simpson clonality was calculated as the square root of Simpson's diversity index across productive rearrangements. The table comes from immuneACCESS by way of TCRdb, which keeps in-frame sequences with V and J called. Part of the clones is missing from these tables; in studies checked, under half for an unresolved V gene and the rest for unknown reasons. That table supplies the V and J calls and clone size; D and trimming were determined from the DNA. This sample has about 230,000 clones in its table, and about 87% of those were observed once. Clones ranked in the top ten supply around 2.5% of the sample.

The record originates from a study of blood T cell repertoires in COVID-19 (dated by TCRdb to 2019 to 2021). Looking at the study overall: Samples from collaborators originated in the United States, Italy and Spain and spanned both the acute and convalescent phases of COVID-19. The prospective study material was composed of cDNA or gDNA derived from T cells, B-cell-depleted T cells, or PBMCs. The dataset comprised deeply sampled blood TCRbeta repertoires from subjects exposed to, actively infected with, or recovered from COVID-19. The repertoires were made available in a free public database intended to serve as a resource for research on the immune response to SARS-CoV-2. The samples were drawn from the first 160 participants of the ongoing ImmuneRACE study and from under 1,500 subjects provided by 6 global collaborators. The sample metadata nearly always contained a de-identified subject ID, COVID-19 status, age in years and sex. Where available, HLA class I and class II types were taken from metadata supplied by the sample provider and were not determined by assay-based typing. What the authors observed across the whole study: How much clinical and demographic metadata was included differed by source and by participant, and the metadata was provided uncurated.

This receptor was obtained from a woman aged 40 to 49 with acute COVID-19. The sample comprised PBMCs or T cells enriched from blood (not recorded which). The rearrangement combines TRBV30 with TRBJ1-1; the D segment could be TRBD1, given 5 matching bases. The CDR3 sequence is CASSGGGANTEAFF. At the DNA level, the sequence is TGTGCCTCTTCCGGCGGGGGAGCGAACACTGAAGCTTTCTTT.